This entry describes one T cell receptor beta chain. Antigen: not known. Assay used: immunoSEQ multiplex PCR; TCRdb lists only in-frame clones, some missing. The data contain about 73,000 clones, 90% of them singletons. The record originates from a study of OX40 agonist ivuxolimab in advanced cancers. Findings of the study overall: Patients who responded partially at 0.1-3.0 mg/kg showed clonal expansion ranking among the lowest.

The CDR3 totals 16 residues. Trimming took 3 bases from V and 5 from J, leaving 19 bases between them. Germline CDR1 MDHEN, CDR2 SYDVKM. This chain uses TRBV28 with TRBJ2-5; D is possibly TRBD1 (5 bases). The TCR sequence derives from an adult with an advanced solid tumor such as melanoma, head and neck, liver or kidney cancer. The sample here was CD4+ or CD8+ T cells sorted from blood, taken in a trial of the OX40 agonist ivuxolimab. CDR3 protein: CASSLVGASFQETQYF. CDR3 sequence (DNA): TGTGCCAGCAGTTTGGTAGGGGCGAGTTTTCAGGAGACCCAGTACTTC. Full variable domain (rest looked up from reference TRBV28 and TRBJ2-5): DVKVTQSSRYLVKRTGEKVFLECVQDMDHENMFWYRQDPGLGLRLIYFSYDVKMKEKGDIPEGYSVSREKKERFSLILESASTNQTSMYLCASSLVGASFQETQYFGPGTRLLVL.